This T cell receptor (beta chain) is drawn from a study of T cells expressing NK-cell markers (dated by TCRdb to 2020 to 2021). Context from the whole study: In sorted CD3+CD56+NKG2C+, CD3+CD56+NKG2C- and CD3+CD56-NKG2C+ T-cell subsets from 7 or 8 donors, TCR beta-chain repertoires were profiled. Among the eight sequenced donors, seven were HCMV-seropositive and one was HCMV-seronegative. The study sequenced eight donors, all healthy volunteers chosen at random: three men and five women. Libraries were sequenced as 2 x 150 bp reads on Illumina HiSeq 2000/2500, MiSeq or NextSeq. The paper's findings and limits, for the study overall: In over five donors, the dominant CD3+CD56+NKG2C+ clonotypes were among the top 10 CD8+ clonotypes and accounted for roughly 1.0-7.5% of CD8+ T cells. Those dominant clonotypes were again the most abundant among CD3+CD56-NKG2C+ cells in a few donors, at 28.3-60.1%. Whether the expanded NKG2C-expressing T cell clones were specific for HCMV antigens was left unclear.

The CDR3 spans 14 residues, from the cysteine through the phenylalanine. DNA was not recorded. To determine HCMV serostatus, a commercial ELISA kit was used to detect HCMV-specific IgG in serum. Peripheral blood mononuclear cells were isolated from blood by Ficoll density gradient centrifugation. Sequenced using an Illumina HiSeq 2000. TCR beta cDNA libraries were made by 5'RACE template switching that added a universal primer site and unique molecular identifiers. Synthesis of cDNA was primed from the TCR beta constant segment and was followed by two consecutive PCR amplification steps. Per the source publication's procedure: MIGEC was used to demultiplex reads and group the reads by UMI, and MiTCR was used to assemble and quantify clonotypes. To exclude erroneous sequences, any TCR cDNA sequence not supported by at least two reads was discarded. The tcR package was used for downstream repertoire analysis, and clonotypes were matched across fractions by CDR3 nucleotide sequence plus V segment. VDJmatch was used to annotate antigen specificity against VDJdb, with one amino acid substitution allowed in CDR3. Once TCRdb had reprocessed the reads, it stored one entry per CDR3 protein sequence and supplied no DNA. The V and J calls were determined by TCRdb, not by the authors. This sample's table contains about 260,000 distinct CDR3 sequences. Together, the top ten hold 0.3% to 0.45% of the sample.

Comments on this clonotype: Which antigen it targets is not known.

The sequencing sample was made of blood T cells: a sorted CD56 or NKG2C T cell subset, CD4+ or CD8+ T cells, or bulk PBMC T cells (not recorded which). This sequence originates from a man younger than 35 in good health. Donor details come from another sample of the same person, matched by shared clones. Recombination linked TRBV12-3 or TRBV12-4 to TRBJ1-1. This receptor has the CDR3 CASSHRRKNTEAFF.